This paragraph covers one T cell receptor beta chain sequence. Its antigen is not known. CDR1 is MNHEY, CDR2 SVGAGI, per germline. Trimming took off 10 bases at V and 2 bases at J, with 9 bases between the two ends. The CDR3 extends over 11 amino acids. The protocol was immunoSEQ multiplex PCR, while the TCRdb copy is restricted to in-frame clones and leaves out a portion. Seen here are about 68,000 clones, roughly 72% observed once, and the top ten hold around 5.8%. This sample is part of a study of cytotoxic CD8 clonotypes in ibrutinib-treated CLL. Points from the study as a whole: Samples from sustained-remission and progressing patients were taken at different times.

The source of this sequence is a human donor with chronic lymphocytic leukemia. The source was PBMCs, collected after 12 months of ibrutinib treatment. This chain joins TRBV6-5 and TRBJ2-7; no reliable D call. The CDR3 loop reads CATVRAYEQYF. The CDR3 DNA reads as TGTGCCACCGTACGGGCCTACGAGCAGTACTTC.